This T cell receptor (beta chain) was sequenced in a study of cytomegalovirus exposure and HLA in healthy donors. General study points: Rare TCR sequences dominated, though some public TCRs recurred in many donors. The study labeled 164 TCR beta chains cytomegalovirus-associated. After further analysis at a later stage, around 17,000 TCR beta sequences were associated with HLA alleles at 0.05 false discovery rate. Roughly uniform sequencing depth across donors was assumed, possibly incorrectly.

Both 60 Vbeta primers and 13 Jbeta primers went into the PCR. TCRdb keeps only in-frame clones here, not all; method: immunoSEQ multiplex PCR. The sample lists under 130,000 clones, about 12% occurring once. CDR1 and CDR2 (germline): MGHRA, YSYEKL. With 2 bases clipped from V and 2 bases from J, the junction kept 7 bases outside the gene matches. The CDR3 covers 18 residues. Concerning this clone: Its antigen is undetermined.

The sample was PBMCs. The chain couples TRBV4-1 to TRBJ2-5, with 14 bases identical to TRBD2. The clonotype originates from a man aged 40-50 years in good health and CMV-seropositive. The CDR3 sequence is CASSQSGTSGRGQETQYF. Written as DNA, the CDR3 is TGCGCCAGCAGCCAATCCGGGACTAGCGGGAGAGGGCAAGAGACCCAGTACTTC.